The 21 T cell receptor beta chains reported below all come from one sample, sequenced in a study of blood T cell repertoires in COVID-19. The protocol was immunoSEQ multiplex PCR, while the TCRdb copy is restricted to in-frame clones and leaves out a portion. The sample holds 110,000 to 150,000 clones, 65% to 85% seen once. The specimen was peripheral blood. The receptor set was obtained from a woman aged 60-75 years with acute or convalescent COVID-19.

This clone has only one observation. The genes are TRBV7-9 and TRBJ2-7, with 12 bases that match TRBD2. Trimming at V came to 6 bases and at J to 4 bases, leaving 10 bases not matched to a gene. The CDR3 has 16 amino acids. Germline-derived CDR1 and CDR2 are SEHNR and FQNEAQ (reference sequence). The DNA of the CDR3 is TGTGCCAGCAGTTCGACTTGGGGGACTAGCGGGTACGAGCAGTACTTC. This gives the protein CASSSTWGTSGYEQYF.

The chain is built from TRBV2 and TRBJ2-7; no clear D. The CDR3 spans 13 residues. Germline V gives CDR1 SNHLY, CDR2 FYNNEI. V lost 0 bases and J 6 bases, leaving 9 bases between the germline ends. CDR3 residues: CASSEASHGEQYF. The CDR3 DNA follows: TGTGCCAGCAGTGAAGCGTCCCACGGCGAGCAGTACTTC.

J is TRBJ2-2 and V is TRBV11-2; D is possibly TRBD1 (5 bases). The V gene lost 2 bases and the J gene lost 6 bases, with 10 bases spanning the gap. Germline V CDR1 and CDR2: SGHAT, FQNNGV. The CDR3 covers 14 residues. DNA of the CDR3: TGTGCCAGCAGCTTAAGGGGAAACCCCGGGGAGCTGTTTTTT. Amino acids: CASSLRGNPGELFF.

The chain couples TRBV7-3 to TRBJ2-2; 14 bases map to TRBD2. CDR1 is SGHTA and CDR2 is FQGTGA in the germline V gene. The length of the CDR3 is 19 residues. J was trimmed by 4 bases and V by 0 bases; bases with no gene match: 7. Here the CDR3 reads CASSLTRLAGGAGTGELFF. CDR3 DNA sequence: TGTGCCAGCAGCTTAACCAGACTAGCGGGAGGGGCGGGCACCGGGGAGCTGTTTTTT.

V and J are TRBV19 and TRBJ1-5, with unresolved D. The CDR3 consists of 15 residues. CDR1 is LNHDA and CDR2 is SQIVND in the germline V gene (reference sequence). Trimming left V 3 bases short and J 1 base short, with 10 bases between. The CDR3 coding sequence is TGTGCCAGTAGTATTTTTCGGGGAAGCAATCAGCCCCAGCATTTT. Translated, it gives CASSIFRGSNQPQHF.

This clone was recorded many times. The rearrangement links TRBV10-1 to TRBJ2-1; TRBD2 agrees at 7 bases. The CDR3 runs 14 residues. The ends lost 0 bases at V and 5 bases at J; junction bases unmatched: 1. Germline V lookup: CDR1 WNHNN, CDR2 SYGVQD (reference sequence). CDR3 sequence: CASSESGRDNEQFF. The CDR3 nucleotides are TGCGCCAGCAGTGAGTCAGGGAGGGACAATGAGCAGTTCTTC.

The V gene is TRBV5-4, the J gene TRBJ2-3; 8 bases map to TRBD2. Germline loops: CDR1 SGHNT, CDR2 YYREEE (reference sequence). V lost 0 bases to trimming and J lost 12 bases; unmatched junction nucleotides: 9. The CDR3 is 14 amino acids. CDR3 sequence: CASSLDSGTTVQYF. In DNA, the CDR3 is TGTGCCAGCAGCTTGGATAGCGGGACAACGGTACAGTATTTT.

The genes are TRBV28 and TRBJ2-3; 8 positions match TRBD1. Germline assignment: CDR1 MDHEN and CDR2 SYDVKM. CDR3 length: 16 amino acids. J lost 1 base, V lost 6 bases, and 9 bases had no gene match. This CDR3 reads CASSIGQGAGTDTQYF. The CDR3 DNA reads TGTGCCAGCAGCATCGGCCAGGGGGCCGGCACAGATACGCAGTATTTT.

The rearrangement joins TRBV11-3 to TRBJ2-1; TRBD1 might be the D (6 bases). With 2 bases removed from V and 6 bases from J, the gap between germline ends came to 8 bases. From germline, CDR1 is SGHNT and CDR2 YENEEA. The CDR3 is made up of 13 amino acids. CDR3 nucleotide sequence: TGTGCCAGCAGCTTAAGAGGGGGCAATGAGCAGTTCTTC. It specifies CASSLRGGNEQFF.

Concerning this clone itself: One end of the junction fails to match germline, which may point to a read error. The rearrangement joins TRBV7-9 to TRBJ2-7; perhaps TRBD2 as D (5 bases). Germline CDR1 SEHNR, CDR2 FQNEAQ (reference sequence). The CDR3 is 12 residues long. DNA of the CDR3: TGTGCCAGCAGCTTAATAGAGGGCCGAAACTTCTTC. Translating gives CASSLIEGRNFF. The whole variable domain, filled in from reference TRBV7-9 and TRBJ2-7, reads DTGVSQNPRHKITKRGQNVTFRCDPISEHNRLYWYRQTLGQGPEFLTYFQNEAQLEKSRLLSDRFSAERPKGSFSTLEIQRTEQGDSAMYLCASSLIEGRNFFGPGTRLTVT.

J is TRBJ2-7 and V is TRBV15; the match to TRBD2 covers 7 bases. The germline CDR1 and CDR2 sequences are LNHNV and YYDKDF (reference sequence). V trimming: 5 bases; J trimming: 6 bases; junction bases outside the gene matches: 1. The CDR3 has 11 amino acids. In DNA form, the CDR3 reads TGTGCCACCAGCGGGGAGGGCGAGCAGTACTTC. It specifies CATSGEGEQYF.

This clone has just one count. The chain combines TRBV5-6 with TRBJ2-7; 13 bases are a match to TRBD2. CDR3 size: 16 residues. The V gene end was trimmed by 4 bases and the J gene end by 3 bases; junction bases not matched to a gene: 7. Germline CDR1 is SGHDT and CDR2 is YYEEEE. This chain's CDR3 is CASSLRTSGRLYEQYF. The CDR3 coding sequence is TGTGCCAGCAGCCTGAGGACTAGCGGGAGACTCTACGAGCAGTACTTC.

This clone has only one observation. The chain joins TRBV24-1 to TRBJ2-5; 9 bases are shared with TRBD1. The CDR3 runs 16 residues. The J segment lost 0 bases and the V segment lost 4 bases, leaving 5 bases of the junction unmatched. The germline gives CDR1 KGHDR, CDR2 SFDVKD. The CDR3 spells CATSEGTGPYQETQYF. DNA for the CDR3: TGTGCCACCAGTGAGGGGACAGGGCCGTACCAAGAGACCCAGTACTTC.

This rearrangement joins TRBV30 to TRBJ1-1; no firm D call. Trimming took 0 bases from V and 6 from J, leaving 14 bases between them. This CDR3 is built from 14 residues. Germline V gene lookup returns CDR1 GTSNPN and CDR2 SVGIG (reference sequence). The CDR3 DNA is TGTGCCTGGAGTGTACGAAGCTCGTCCTCTGAAGCTTTCTTT. This sequence encodes CAWSVRSSSSEAFF.

This clone has only one observation. The J gene is TRBJ2-3, the V gene TRBV11-2; TRBD1 is a possible D gene (6 bases). Trimming took off 5 bases at V and 0 bases at J, with 18 bases between the two ends. Germline lookup yields CDR1 SGHAT and CDR2 FQNNGV. The CDR3 covers 17 residues. The CDR3 loop reads CASSQIWQGTSTDTQYF. DNA of the CDR3: TGTGCCAGCAGCCAGATCTGGCAGGGGACCAGCACAGATACGCAGTATTTT.

The rearrangement joins TRBV28 to TRBJ2-3; no firm D call. The germline V gene has CDR1 MDHEN and CDR2 SYDVKM. V was shortened by 4 bases and J by 6 bases, with 5 bases between the two germline ends. This CDR3 is built from 11 residues. The CDR3 DNA follows: TGTGCCAGCAGTTCCTTGGATACGCAGTATTTT. Its translation: CASSSLDTQYF.

V gene TRBV7-3 combines with J gene TRBJ2-1; possible D gene TRBD1, 6 bases. The V gene lost 4 bases and the J gene lost 11 bases, with 12 bases spanning the gap. The CDR3 spans 12 residues. Germline V gene lookup returns CDR1 SGHTA and CDR2 FQGTGA. The CDR3 loop reads CASSYRGGQQFF. CDR3 in DNA: TGTGCCAGCAGCTACCGAGGGGGACAGCAGTTCTTC.

The chain carries TRBV11-2 and TRBJ2-1; tentative D call: TRBD2 (5 bases). CDR3 size: 17 residues. Per germline, CDR1 SGHAT and CDR2 FQNNGV. V was trimmed by 4 bases and J by 0 bases, leaving 16 bases between them. This CDR3 reads CASSSTLAPVSYNEQFF. For the CDR3, the DNA is TGTGCCAGCAGCTCTACCTTAGCGCCCGTCTCCTACAATGAGCAGTTCTTC.

The chain uses TRBV7-2 and TRBJ2-1, with D maybe TRBD2 (5 bases). Trimming stripped 7 bases from V and 0 bases from J, with 13 bases between. Germline V gene sequence: CDR1 SGHTA, CDR2 FQGNSA. This CDR3 is 15 amino acids long. This CDR3 reads CASKEGPVSYNEQFF. CDR3 DNA sequence: TGTGCCAGCAAAGAGGGCCCCGTCTCCTACAATGAGCAGTTCTTC.

The gene calls are TRBV3-1 (or the pseudogene TRBV3-2) and TRBJ1-2, with a tentative D call TRBD1 (6 bases). CDR1 is LGHDT and CDR2 is YNNKEL in the germline V gene (reference sequence). V dropped 5 bases and J dropped 8 bases, with 18 bases sitting between them. This CDR3 region has 14 residues. This chain's CDR3 is CASSFRQAPTGYTF. The CDR3 nucleotides read TGTGCCAGCAGCTTCCGACAGGCGCCTACAGGCTACACCTTC.

The chain is built from TRBV7-2 and TRBJ2-5, with 9 bases that match TRBD1. From germline, CDR1 is SGHTA and CDR2 FQGNSA. The CDR3 loop spans 12 amino acids. V shed 5 bases, J shed 10 bases, and the junction held 5 bases outside the gene matches. CDR3 in amino acids: CASSPGTGNQYF. CDR3 sequence (DNA): TGTGCCAGCAGCCCCGGGACAGGGAACCAGTACTTC.